Described below is a single TCR beta chain sequence and its context. Its antigen remains unknown. Sequenced by immunoSEQ multiplex PCR; TCRdb stores in-frame clones only, minus some. The table shows tens of thousands of clones, with 75% to 90% occurring only once. Time point defined: newly diagnosed, previously untreated cHL patient sample. Magnetic negative selection was used to purify CD4+ T cells from PBMCs that had been thawed. Comparator PBMCs were from newly diagnosed, untreated classical Hodgkin lymphoma. This entry comes from a study of PD-1 blockade in classical Hodgkin lymphoma. The study's findings and limits: Why repertoires differed is undefined; disease activity or prior therapy possibly contributed. Relapsed/refractory patients reportedly had the lowest baseline TCR diversity, below newly diagnosed patients, who were below healthy donors.

The CDR3 is made up of 14 amino acids. From germline, CDR1 is LGHNA and CDR2 YSLEER. Trimming took 4 bases from V and 1 from J, leaving 10 bases between them. The chain joins TRBV4-3 to TRBJ1-1, with D unresolved. The receptor was derived from a human donor with classical Hodgkin lymphoma. Sample: CD4+ T cells from blood. The CDR3 reads CASSPRGWNTEAFF. For the CDR3, the DNA is TGCGCCAGCAGCCCAAGAGGCTGGAACACTGAAGCTTTCTTT.